This T cell receptor (beta chain) appears in the sequencing data of a study of shared clonotypes between healthy human individuals. Sequenced by immunoSEQ multiplex PCR; TCRdb stores in-frame clones only, minus some. The repertoire holds a few million clones, with 95% as singletons. The TCR originated in a man between 18 and 35 years old in good health. The specimen was naive CD4+ T cells sorted from blood. Regarding subset: CD45RA+ positively selected.

CDR3 residues: CASSLHKAFSYEQYF. The CDR3 DNA reads as TGCGCCAGCAGCTTACACAAGGCCTTCTCCTACGAGCAGTACTTC. This rearrangement joins TRBV5-1 to TRBJ2-7; no clear D gene. The CDR3 covers 15 residues. With 2 bases removed from V and 0 bases from J, the gap between germline ends came to 12 bases. The V gene's germline CDR1 is SGHRS and CDR2 YFSETQ.